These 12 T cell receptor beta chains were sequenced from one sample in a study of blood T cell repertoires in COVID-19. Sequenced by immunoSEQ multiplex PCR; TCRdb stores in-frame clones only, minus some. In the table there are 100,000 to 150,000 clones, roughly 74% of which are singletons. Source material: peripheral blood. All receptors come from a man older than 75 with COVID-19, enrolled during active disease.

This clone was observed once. The chain's CDR3 is CSASSTVGGRETEAFF. The CDR3 coding sequence is TGCAGTGCTAGTTCGACAGTGGGGGGGAGAGAGACTGAAGCTTTCTTT. V and J are TRBV20-1 and TRBJ1-1; the D gene is possibly TRBD1 (5 bases). Trimming took 3 bases from V and 5 from J, leaving 22 bases between them. This CDR3 is 16 amino acids long. Germline V gives CDR1 DFQATT, CDR2 SNEGSKA (reference sequence).

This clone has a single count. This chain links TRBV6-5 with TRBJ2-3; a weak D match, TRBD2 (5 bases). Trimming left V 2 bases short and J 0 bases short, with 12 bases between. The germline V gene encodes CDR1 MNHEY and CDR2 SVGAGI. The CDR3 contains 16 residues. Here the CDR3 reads CASSYGGLQSTDTQYF. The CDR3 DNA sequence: TGTGCCAGCAGTTACGGAGGTCTGCAAAGCACAGATACGCAGTATTTT.

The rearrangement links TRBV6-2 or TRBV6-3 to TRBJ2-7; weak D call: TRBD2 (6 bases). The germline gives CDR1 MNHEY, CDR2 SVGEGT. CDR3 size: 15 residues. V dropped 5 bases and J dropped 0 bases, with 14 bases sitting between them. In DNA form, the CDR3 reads TGTGCCAGCAGTGGGCGCGGGAAGAGCTCCTACGAGCAGTACTTC. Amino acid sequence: CASSGRGKSSYEQYF.

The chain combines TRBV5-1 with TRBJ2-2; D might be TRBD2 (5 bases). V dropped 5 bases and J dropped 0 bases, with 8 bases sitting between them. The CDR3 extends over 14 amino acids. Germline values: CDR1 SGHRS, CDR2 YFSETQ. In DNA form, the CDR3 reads TGCGCCAGCAGAACACTAGCGAACACCGGGGAGCTGTTTTTT. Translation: CASRTLANTGELFF.

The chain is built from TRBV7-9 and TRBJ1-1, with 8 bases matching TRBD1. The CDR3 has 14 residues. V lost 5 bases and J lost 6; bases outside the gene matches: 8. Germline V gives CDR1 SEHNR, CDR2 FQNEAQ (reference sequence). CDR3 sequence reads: CASSPDRGRAEAFF. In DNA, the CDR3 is TGTGCCAGCAGCCCTGACAGGGGAAGGGCTGAAGCTTTCTTT.

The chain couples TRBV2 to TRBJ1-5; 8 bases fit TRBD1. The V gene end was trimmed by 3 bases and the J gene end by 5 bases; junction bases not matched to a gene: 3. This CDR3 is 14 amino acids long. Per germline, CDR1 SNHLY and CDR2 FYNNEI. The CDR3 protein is CASSEDRAYQPQHF. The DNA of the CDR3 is TGTGCCAGCAGTGAGGACAGGGCGTATCAGCCCCAGCATTTT.

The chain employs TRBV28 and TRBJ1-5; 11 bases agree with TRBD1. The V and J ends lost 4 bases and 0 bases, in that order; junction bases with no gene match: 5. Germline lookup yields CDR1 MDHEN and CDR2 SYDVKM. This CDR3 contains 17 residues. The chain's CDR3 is CASSWTGGANSNQPQHF. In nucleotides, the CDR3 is TGTGCCAGCAGTTGGACAGGGGGCGCGAATAGCAATCAGCCCCAGCATTTT.

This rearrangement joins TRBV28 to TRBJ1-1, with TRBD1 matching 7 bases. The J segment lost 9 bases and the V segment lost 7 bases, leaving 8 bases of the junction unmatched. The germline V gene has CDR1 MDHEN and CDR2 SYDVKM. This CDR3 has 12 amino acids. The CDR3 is CASNIPGQQAFF. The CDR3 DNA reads TGTGCCAGCAACATACCGGGACAGCAAGCTTTCTTT.

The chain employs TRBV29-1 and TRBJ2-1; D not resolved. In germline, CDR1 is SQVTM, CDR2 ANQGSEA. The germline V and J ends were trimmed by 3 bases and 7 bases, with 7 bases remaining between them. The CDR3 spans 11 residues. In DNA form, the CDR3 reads TGCAGCGTTGACTTCAGGAATGAGCAGTTCTTC. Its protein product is CSVDFRNEQFF.

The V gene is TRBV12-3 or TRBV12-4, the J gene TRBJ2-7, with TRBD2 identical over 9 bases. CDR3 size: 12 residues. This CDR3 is CRWREGAYEQYF. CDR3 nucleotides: TGTCGATGGCGGGAGGGGGCCTACGAGCAGTACTTC.

The CDR3 spells CASSSTILGAYEQYF. The DNA of the CDR3 is TGTGCCAGCAGCTCCACCATCCTGGGCGCCTACGAGCAGTACTTC. The gene calls are TRBV11-2 and TRBJ2-7; D is undetermined. CDR1 is SGHAT, CDR2 FQNNGV, per germline. The V gene lost 4 bases and the J gene lost 2 bases, with 15 bases spanning the gap. CDR3 length: 15 amino acids.

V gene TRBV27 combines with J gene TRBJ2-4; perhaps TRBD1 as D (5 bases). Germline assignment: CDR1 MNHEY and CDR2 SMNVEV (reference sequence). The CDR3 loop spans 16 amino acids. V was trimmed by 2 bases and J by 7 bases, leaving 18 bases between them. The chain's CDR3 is CASSLGTIGVANIQYF. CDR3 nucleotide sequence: TGTGCCAGCAGTTTAGGAACGATAGGGGTGGCTAACATTCAGTACTTC.